The rows below give T cell receptor beta chains drawn from one sample of a study of shared T cell receptors in the human thymus. Some clones are missing from TCRdb's copy, which holds only in-frame ones; the method was immunoSEQ multiplex PCR. Of roughly 660,000 clones in the sample, approximately 90% were seen once. This sample was shared with a second study, whose subject was human thymus T cells.

Sequencing input: thymocytes. These receptors were collected from a boy in the first two years of life with a congenital heart defect. CDR3s include the opening cysteine and the closing phenylalanine or tryptophan. Fields, in order: D gene, J gene, clone size, V gene, CDR3 DNA, CDR3 protein. The D gene is left open where the match is weak. Where a row states a size, it is once, few, many or the class of an expanded clone; other rows omit it.

d_call: TRBD1
j_call: TRBJ1-4
clone_size: NA
v_call: TRBV2
cdr3_nt: TGTGCCAGCCGGGACAGGGGTGAAAAACTGTTTTTT
cdr3_aa: CASRDRGEKLFF

d_call: NA
j_call: TRBJ1-3
clone_size: NA
v_call: TRBV28
cdr3_nt: TGTGCCAGCAGTCGGGACACCAACTCTGGAAACACCATATATTTT
cdr3_aa: CASSRDTNSGNTIYF

d_call: TRBD2
j_call: TRBJ2-1
clone_size: NA
v_call: TRBV4-1
cdr3_nt: TGCGCCAGCAGCCAAGATCTACCAGCGGGAGTCAATGAGCAGTTCTTC
cdr3_aa: CASSQDLPAGVNEQFF

d_call: TRBD1
j_call: TRBJ1-4
clone_size: NA
v_call: TRBV15
cdr3_nt: TGTGCCGGAAACTGGCAGGGGGTTTGTGAAAAACTGTTTTTT
cdr3_aa: CAGNWQGVCEKLFF

d_call: NA
j_call: TRBJ2-5
clone_size: NA
v_call: TRBV9
cdr3_nt: TGTGCCAGCAGCGTAGAGGAGGCTAGTGAGGTGACCCAGTACTTC
cdr3_aa: CASSVEEASEVTQYF

d_call: NA
j_call: TRBJ1-6
clone_size: NA
v_call: TRBV28
cdr3_nt: TGTGCCAGCAGTCCGCCTGGGGCGGATAATTCACCCCTCCACTTT
cdr3_aa: CASSPPGADNSPLHF

d_call: TRBD1
j_call: TRBJ1-5
clone_size: NA
v_call: TRBV5-5
cdr3_nt: TGTGCCAGCAGTTGGGACAGTCGCAATCAGCCCCAGCATTTT
cdr3_aa: CASSWDSRNQPQHF

d_call: NA
j_call: TRBJ1-1
clone_size: NA
v_call: TRBV10-2
cdr3_nt: TGCGCCATGTCTCGGTTCCCCGGGACACGGAACACTGAAGCTTTCTTT
cdr3_aa: CAMSRFPGTRNTEAFF

d_call: TRBD1
j_call: TRBJ2-1
clone_size: NA
v_call: TRBV7-2
cdr3_nt: TGTGCCAGCAGCCCCACAGGGGCCCTATTTCAGTTCTTC
cdr3_aa: CASSPTGALFQFF

d_call: NA
j_call: TRBJ2-4
clone_size: NA
v_call: TRBV27
cdr3_nt: TGTGCCAGCAGTCCATACTGCGCGGGGGCCCTGGGGAACATTCAGTACTTC
cdr3_aa: CASSPYCAGALGNIQYF

d_call: TRBD2
j_call: TRBJ2-5
clone_size: NA
v_call: TRBV2
cdr3_nt: TGTGCCGGAAATTCGACTAGCGGAAGAAGGGAGACCCAGTACTTC
cdr3_aa: CAGNSTSGRRETQYF

d_call: NA
j_call: TRBJ1-1
clone_size: NA
v_call: TRBV30
cdr3_nt: TGTGCCTGGAGTCTTCGGCCCCTGGATGGAGGGTATGAAGCTTTCTTT
cdr3_aa: CAWSLRPLDGGYEAFF

d_call: NA
j_call: TRBJ1-2
clone_size: NA
v_call: TRBV12-5
cdr3_nt: TGTGCTAGTGGGTACGATCCGGGGTGCGATGGGAGCTACACCTTC
cdr3_aa: CASGYDPGCDGSYTF

d_call: TRBD1
j_call: TRBJ1-2
clone_size: NA
v_call: TRBV5-1
cdr3_nt: TGCGCCAGCAGCTTGGGACAGGGGCAGAACTATGGCTACACCTTC
cdr3_aa: CASSLGQGQNYGYTF

d_call: NA
j_call: TRBJ1-4
clone_size: NA
v_call: TRBV27
cdr3_nt: TGTGCCAGCAGCCCCGACAACCTGAATAATGAAAAACTGTTTTTT
cdr3_aa: CASSPDNLNNEKLFF

d_call: TRBD2
j_call: TRBJ2-7
clone_size: NA
v_call: TRBV7-2
cdr3_nt: TGTGCCAGCAGCTTAACTAGCGGGAGACCTCCGCGCCACGAGCAGTACTTC
cdr3_aa: CASSLTSGRPPRHEQYF

d_call: TRBD1
j_call: TRBJ1-4
clone_size: NA
v_call: TRBV7-9
cdr3_nt: TGTGCCAGCAGCCCGGCCGGGACAGAAAATGAAAAACTGTTTTTT
cdr3_aa: CASSPAGTENEKLFF

d_call: NA
j_call: TRBJ2-7
clone_size: once
v_call: TRBV4-1
cdr3_nt: TGCGCCAGCAGCCAAGTTCAACAGGGTTACTACGAGCAGTACTTC
cdr3_aa: CASSQVQQGYYEQYF

d_call: TRBD1
j_call: TRBJ2-1
clone_size: NA
v_call: TRBV6-5
cdr3_nt: TGTGCCAGCAGCCGGGACAGGGAAAATGAGCAGTTCTTC
cdr3_aa: CASSRDRENEQFF

d_call: TRBD2
j_call: TRBJ2-5
clone_size: NA
v_call: TRBV4-2
cdr3_nt: TGTGCCAGCAGCCAAGATCCAGCGGGAGTGCCTTCGGAGACCCAGTACTTC
cdr3_aa: CASSQDPAGVPSETQYF

d_call: NA
j_call: TRBJ2-7
clone_size: NA
v_call: TRBV9
cdr3_nt: TGTGCCAGCAGCCGGCGGGGCAAGTCCTACGAGCAGTACTTC
cdr3_aa: CASSRRGKSYEQYF

d_call: TRBD1
j_call: TRBJ2-7
clone_size: NA
v_call: TRBV7-6
cdr3_nt: TGTGCCAGCAGCTTAACAGGGGGCGACGAGCAGTACTTC
cdr3_aa: CASSLTGGDEQYF

d_call: TRBD2
j_call: TRBJ2-1
clone_size: NA
v_call: TRBV19
cdr3_nt: TGTGCCAGTAGTATGGCCCCCGGGCGGGAGACCTACAATGAGCAGTTCTTC
cdr3_aa: CASSMAPGRETYNEQFF

d_call: TRBD1
j_call: TRBJ1-2
clone_size: NA
v_call: TRBV20-1
cdr3_nt: TGCAGTGCTGCCGGGACAGCCGGCTACACCTTC
cdr3_aa: CSAAGTAGYTF

d_call: NA
j_call: TRBJ2-3
clone_size: NA
v_call: TRBV2
cdr3_nt: TGTGCCAGCAGTGAGCAGGGTCTCGCAACAGATACGCAGTATTTT
cdr3_aa: CASSEQGLATDTQYF

d_call: NA
j_call: TRBJ2-1
clone_size: NA
v_call: TRBV27
cdr3_nt: TGTGCCAGTCTAGGAGGCAATGAGCAGTTCTTC
cdr3_aa: CASLGGNEQFF

d_call: TRBD2
j_call: TRBJ2-1
clone_size: NA
v_call: TRBV6-6
cdr3_nt: TGTGCCAGCAGTTTGGGGACTAGCGGGAGGGTCGGGCAGTTCTTC
cdr3_aa: CASSLGTSGRVGQFF

d_call: TRBD1
j_call: TRBJ2-1
clone_size: NA
v_call: TRBV15
cdr3_nt: TGTGCCACCAGCAAACTTGGGCTGACAGGGGGCCCACGAACCCCCAATGAGCAGTTCTTC
cdr3_aa: CATSKLGLTGGPRTPNEQFF

d_call: TRBD2
j_call: TRBJ2-3
clone_size: NA
v_call: TRBV30
cdr3_nt: TGTGCCTGGAGTCCCAACCCCTTAGCGGGAACGGGCACAGATACGCAGTATTTT
cdr3_aa: CAWSPNPLAGTGTDTQYF

d_call: TRBD2
j_call: TRBJ2-3
clone_size: once
v_call: TRBV7-2
cdr3_nt: TGTGCCAGCAGCCCGAGATGGCGGGAGGAAACAGATACGCAGTATTTT
cdr3_aa: CASSPRWREETDTQYF

d_call: TRBD1
j_call: TRBJ1-3
clone_size: once
v_call: TRBV5-8
cdr3_nt: TGTGCCAGGATGGACAGGGGGCTGGTGAGCGGAAACACCATATATTTT
cdr3_aa: CARMDRGLVSGNTIYF

d_call: NA
j_call: TRBJ2-1
clone_size: NA
v_call: TRBV5-6
cdr3_nt: TGTGCCAGCAGCTTGTCGGAAGGACAGATACAAAATGAGCAGTTCTTC
cdr3_aa: CASSLSEGQIQNEQFF

d_call: NA
j_call: TRBJ1-4
clone_size: NA
v_call: TRBV30
cdr3_nt: TGTGCCTGGTCTGGGCGACACCCTAATGAAAAACTGTTTTTT
cdr3_aa: CAWSGRHPNEKLFF

d_call: NA
j_call: TRBJ1-5
clone_size: NA
v_call: TRBV4-1
cdr3_nt: TGCGCCAGCAGCCACCCAGGGGAACAGCCCCAGCATTTT
cdr3_aa: CASSHPGEQPQHF

d_call: TRBD2
j_call: TRBJ2-5
clone_size: NA
v_call: TRBV4-3
cdr3_nt: TGCGCCAGCAGCCAAGATCCGGCTAGCGGTATTGTGGAGACCCAGTACTTC
cdr3_aa: CASSQDPASGIVETQYF

d_call: TRBD2
j_call: TRBJ2-5
clone_size: NA
v_call: TRBV7-8
cdr3_nt: TGTGCCAGCAGCTGCCCCGGGGGGATAGGGCAGACCCAGTACTTC
cdr3_aa: CASSCPGGIGQTQYF

d_call: TRBD1
j_call: TRBJ1-1
clone_size: NA
v_call: TRBV4-1
cdr3_nt: TGCGCCAGCAGCCCGACAGGGGCGACTGAAGCTTTCTTT
cdr3_aa: CASSPTGATEAFF

d_call: TRBD1
j_call: TRBJ1-1
clone_size: NA
v_call: TRBV30
cdr3_nt: TGTGCCTGGAGCGGACATCGGGACAGAGAGATGAACACTGAAGCTTTCTTT
cdr3_aa: CAWSGHRDREMNTEAFF

d_call: NA
j_call: TRBJ1-2
clone_size: NA
v_call: TRBV12-5
cdr3_nt: TGTGCTAGCGCCCCCGGACAGCCCCTTAGGGATGGCTACACCTTC
cdr3_aa: CASAPGQPLRDGYTF

d_call: TRBD2
j_call: TRBJ2-1
clone_size: NA
v_call: TRBV10-2
cdr3_nt: TGCGCCAGTCTAGCGGGGGGGGACAATGAGCAGTTCTTC
cdr3_aa: CASLAGGDNEQFF

d_call: NA
j_call: TRBJ2-3
clone_size: NA
v_call: TRBV27
cdr3_nt: TGTGCCAGCAGTTTATCCAGGGGTTTGGGGTCCACAGATACGCAGTATTTT
cdr3_aa: CASSLSRGLGSTDTQYF

d_call: TRBD2
j_call: TRBJ2-2
clone_size: NA
v_call: TRBV19
cdr3_nt: TGTGCCAGTAGTAGGGGACTAGCGGGAGGGGACACCGGGGAGCTGTTTTTT
cdr3_aa: CASSRGLAGGDTGELFF

d_call: NA
j_call: TRBJ1-2
clone_size: once
v_call: TRBV28
cdr3_nt: TGTGCCAGCAGTTCTCACCGGGGATGCGGCTACACCTTC
cdr3_aa: CASSSHRGCGYTF

d_call: NA
j_call: TRBJ2-7
clone_size: NA
v_call: TRBV7-2
cdr3_nt: TGTGCCAGCAGCTGGGGGGGGGACAGGCCAGAGCAGTACTTC
cdr3_aa: CASSWGGDRPEQYF

d_call: TRBD2
j_call: TRBJ2-1
clone_size: NA
v_call: TRBV6-1
cdr3_nt: TGTGCCAGCAGTGCCCCAGCCCCCCAGCGGGGATTGAGGGACAATGAGCAGTTCTTC
cdr3_aa: CASSAPAPQRGLRDNEQFF

d_call: NA
j_call: TRBJ2-7
clone_size: NA
v_call: TRBV4-2
cdr3_nt: TGTGCCAGCAGCCAAGAGTGGGCCCCAACCTACGAGCAGTACTTC
cdr3_aa: CASSQEWAPTYEQYF

d_call: TRBD1
j_call: TRBJ1-4
clone_size: NA
v_call: TRBV11-2
cdr3_nt: TGTGCCAGCAGCCCCCGGGACAGGGCTAATGAAAAACTGTTTTTT
cdr3_aa: CASSPRDRANEKLFF

d_call: NA
j_call: TRBJ2-1
clone_size: NA
v_call: TRBV14
cdr3_nt: TGTGCCAGCAGCCAAACTCTGGACAGCTACAATGAGCAGTTCTTC
cdr3_aa: CASSQTLDSYNEQFF

d_call: NA
j_call: TRBJ1-3
clone_size: NA
v_call: TRBV6-6
cdr3_nt: TGTGCCAGCAGCTCGGTCGGGAGGACTGGAAACACCATATATTTT
cdr3_aa: CASSSVGRTGNTIYF

d_call: TRBD2
j_call: TRBJ2-7
clone_size: NA
v_call: TRBV7-9
cdr3_nt: TGTGCCAGCAGCTTGGGGACTAGCGGGAGGTACGAGCAGTACTTC
cdr3_aa: CASSLGTSGRYEQYF

d_call: TRBD2
j_call: TRBJ2-7
clone_size: NA
v_call: TRBV14
cdr3_nt: TGTGCCAGCAGCCAAGAGTTCCGCTCCGAGACTAGCGGGAGGGCCAAGCAGTACTTC
cdr3_aa: CASSQEFRSETSGRAKQYF